This record looks at one T cell receptor (beta chain) sequence and its context. The antigen remains unidentified. The entry originates in a study of glioma-infiltrating T cells after dendritic cell vaccination. In the study overall: Samples are from glioblastoma patients in Phase I and II dendritic cell vaccine trials.

Amplification used 60 V beta primers and 13 J beta primers. Assay used: immunoSEQ multiplex PCR; TCRdb lists only in-frame clones, some missing. Altogether under 70,000 clones are present, more than 75% being singletons, with the ten largest covering about 9%. General study findings and limits: Estimated pretreatment TIL content predicted outcome after dendritic cell vaccination. Few patients contributed both blood and tumor specimens.

This CDR3 is built from 17 residues. After removal of 0 bases from V and 4 bases from J, the junction contained 8 bases not matched to a gene. The germline V gene encodes CDR1 LGHNA and CDR2 YNFKEQ. V is TRBV4-2 and J is TRBJ2-3; the match to TRBD2 covers 9 bases. This material consisted of blood, taken before dendritic cell vaccination. This clonotype was obtained from a human donor with glioblastoma. The CDR3 DNA sequence: TGTGCCAGCAGCCAAGAGGCATCAGCGGGGGGATCAGATACGCAGTATTTT. Its translation: CASSQEASAGGSDTQYF.